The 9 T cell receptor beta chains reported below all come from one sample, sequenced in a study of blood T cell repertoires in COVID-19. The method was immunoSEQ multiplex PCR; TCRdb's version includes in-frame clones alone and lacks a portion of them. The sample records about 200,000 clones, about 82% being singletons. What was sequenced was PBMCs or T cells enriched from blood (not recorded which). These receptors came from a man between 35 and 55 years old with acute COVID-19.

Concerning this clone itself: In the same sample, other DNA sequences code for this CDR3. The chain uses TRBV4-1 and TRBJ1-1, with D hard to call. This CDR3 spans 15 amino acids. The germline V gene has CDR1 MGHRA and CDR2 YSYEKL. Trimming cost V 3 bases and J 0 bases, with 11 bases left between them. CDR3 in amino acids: CASSQRNRMNTEAFF. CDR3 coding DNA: TGCGCCAGCAGCCAGAGGAACCGAATGAACACTGAAGCTTTCTTT.

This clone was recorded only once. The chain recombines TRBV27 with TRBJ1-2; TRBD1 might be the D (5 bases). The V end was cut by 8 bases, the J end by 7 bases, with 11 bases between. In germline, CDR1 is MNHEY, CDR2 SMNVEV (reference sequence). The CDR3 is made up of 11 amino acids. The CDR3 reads CASAGHAGYTF. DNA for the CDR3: TGTGCCAGCGCAGGGCACGCTGGCTACACCTTC.

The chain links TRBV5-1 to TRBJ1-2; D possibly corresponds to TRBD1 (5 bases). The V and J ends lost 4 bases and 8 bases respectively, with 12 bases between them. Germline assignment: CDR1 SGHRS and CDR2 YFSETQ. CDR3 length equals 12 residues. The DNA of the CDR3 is TGCGCCAGCAGCCCTGAGGGGAGGGGCTACACCTTC. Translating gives CASSPEGRGYTF.

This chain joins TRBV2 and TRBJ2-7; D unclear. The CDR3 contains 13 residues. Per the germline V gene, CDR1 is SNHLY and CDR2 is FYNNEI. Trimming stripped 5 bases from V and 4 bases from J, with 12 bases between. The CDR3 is CASSIKQRYEQYF. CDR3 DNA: TGTGCCAGCAGTATCAAGCAACGGTACGAGCAGTACTTC. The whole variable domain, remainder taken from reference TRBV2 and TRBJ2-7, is EPEVTQTPSHQVTQMGQEVILRCVPISNHLYFYWYRQILGQKVEFLVSFYNNEISEKSEIFDDQFSVERPDGSNFTLKIRSTKLEDSAMYFCASSIKQRYEQYFGPGTRLTVT.

CDR3 in DNA: TGTGCCAGCAGTCCCCCCGGCAGGTCTGGGTCACCCCTCCACTTT. Protein sequence: CASSPPGRSGSPLHF. The chain carries TRBV6-5 and TRBJ1-6; D is unclear. Germline V gene data show CDR1 as MNHEY and CDR2 as SVGAGI. Trimming left V 5 bases short and J 10 bases short, with 18 bases between. The CDR3 has 15 amino acids.

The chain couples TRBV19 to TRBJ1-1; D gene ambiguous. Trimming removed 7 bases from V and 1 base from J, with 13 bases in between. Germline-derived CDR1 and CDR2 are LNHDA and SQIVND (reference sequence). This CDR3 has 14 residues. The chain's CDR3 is CASTFRRGNTEAFF. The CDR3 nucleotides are TGTGCCAGTACCTTTCGTCGGGGGAACACTGAAGCTTTCTTT. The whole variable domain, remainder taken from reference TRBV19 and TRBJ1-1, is DGGITQSPKYLFRKEGQNVTLSCEQNLNHDAMYWYRQDPGQGLRLIYYSQIVNDFQKGDIAEGYSVSREKKESFPLTVTSAQKNPTAFYLCASTFRRGNTEAFFGQGTRLTVV.

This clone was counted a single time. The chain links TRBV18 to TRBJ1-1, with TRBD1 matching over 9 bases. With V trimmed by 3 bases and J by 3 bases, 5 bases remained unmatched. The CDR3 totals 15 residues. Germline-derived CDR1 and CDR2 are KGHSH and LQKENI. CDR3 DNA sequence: TGTGCCAGCTCACCCGGACAGGGGTTGGACACTGAAGCTTTCTTT. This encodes CASSPGQGLDTEAFF.

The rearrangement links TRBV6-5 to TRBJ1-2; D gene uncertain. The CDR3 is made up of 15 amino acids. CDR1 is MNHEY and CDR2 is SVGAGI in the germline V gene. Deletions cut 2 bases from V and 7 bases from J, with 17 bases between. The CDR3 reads CASSYGHREVRGYTF. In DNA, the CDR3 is TGTGCCAGCAGTTACGGCCACCGAGAGGTTCGTGGCTACACCTTC.

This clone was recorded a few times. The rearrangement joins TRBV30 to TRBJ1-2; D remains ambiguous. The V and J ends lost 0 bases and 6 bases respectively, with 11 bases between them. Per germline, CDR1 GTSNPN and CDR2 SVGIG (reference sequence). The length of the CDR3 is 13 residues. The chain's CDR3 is CAWSVAGGNGYTF. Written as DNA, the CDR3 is TGTGCCTGGAGTGTAGCTGGAGGGAATGGCTACACCTTC.